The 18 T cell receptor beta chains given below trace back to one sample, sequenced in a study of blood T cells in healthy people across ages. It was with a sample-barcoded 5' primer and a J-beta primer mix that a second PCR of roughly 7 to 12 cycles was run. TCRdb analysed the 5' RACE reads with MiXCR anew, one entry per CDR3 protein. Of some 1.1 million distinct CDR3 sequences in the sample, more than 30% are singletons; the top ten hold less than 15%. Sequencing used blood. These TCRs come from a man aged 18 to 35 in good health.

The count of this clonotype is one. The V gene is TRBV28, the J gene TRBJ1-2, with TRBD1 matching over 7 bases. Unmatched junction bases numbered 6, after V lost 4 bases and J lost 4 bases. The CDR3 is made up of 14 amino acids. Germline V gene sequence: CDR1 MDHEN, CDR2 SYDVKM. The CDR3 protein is CASSSPQGGYGYTF. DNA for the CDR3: TGTGCCAGCAGTTCCCCGCAGGGGGGCTATGGCTACACCTTC.

CDR3 in amino acids: CASSAAVGTQYF. The DNA of the CDR3 is TGTGCCAGCAGCGCCGCGGTCGGTACGCAGTATTTT. V gene TRBV7-8 combines with J gene TRBJ2-3; D uncertain. The V gene lost 5 bases and the J gene lost 8 bases, with 11 bases spanning the gap. This CDR3 contains 12 residues. From germline, CDR1 is SGHVS and CDR2 FQNEAQ. The full variable domain, completed using reference TRBV7-8 and TRBJ2-3, is GAGVSQSPRYKVAKRGQDVALRCDPISGHVSLFWYQQALGQGPEFLTYFQNEAQLDKSGLPSDRFFAERPEGSVSTLKIQRTQQEDSAVYLCASSAAVGTQYFGPGTRLTVL.

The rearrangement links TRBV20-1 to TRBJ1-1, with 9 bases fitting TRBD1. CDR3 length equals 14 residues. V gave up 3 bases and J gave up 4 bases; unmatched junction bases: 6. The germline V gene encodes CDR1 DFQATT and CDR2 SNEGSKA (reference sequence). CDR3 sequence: CSARGTGHVTEAFF. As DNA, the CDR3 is TGCAGTGCTAGGGGGACAGGGCATGTCACTGAAGCTTTCTTT.

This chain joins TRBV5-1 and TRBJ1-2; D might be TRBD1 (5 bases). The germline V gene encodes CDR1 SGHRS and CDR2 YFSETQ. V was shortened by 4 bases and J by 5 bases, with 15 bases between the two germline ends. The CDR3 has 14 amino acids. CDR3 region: CASSPDGGSYGYTF. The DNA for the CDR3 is TGCGCCAGCAGCCCCGATGGGGGGTCGTATGGCTACACCTTC.

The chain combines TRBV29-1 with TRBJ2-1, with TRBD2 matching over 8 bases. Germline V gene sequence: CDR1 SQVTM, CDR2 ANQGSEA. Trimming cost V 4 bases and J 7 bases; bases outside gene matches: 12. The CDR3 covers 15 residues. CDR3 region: CSVVTSGGAANEQFF. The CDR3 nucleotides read TGCAGCGTTGTTACAAGCGGGGGCGCCGCTAATGAGCAGTTCTTC.

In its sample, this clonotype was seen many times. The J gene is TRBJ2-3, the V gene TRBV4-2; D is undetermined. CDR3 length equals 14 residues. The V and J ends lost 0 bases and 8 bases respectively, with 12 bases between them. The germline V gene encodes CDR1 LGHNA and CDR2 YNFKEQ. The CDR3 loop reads CASSQDRSAGTQYF. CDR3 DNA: TGTGCCAGCAGCCAAGATCGGTCGGCAGGTACGCAGTATTTT.

In DNA form, the CDR3 reads TGCGCCAGCAGCCAAGAAGCAGGGACCTACAATGAGCAGTACTTC. Protein product: CASSQEAGTYNEQYF. V and J are TRBV4-3 and TRBJ2-5, with D perhaps given as TRBD1 or TRBD2 (5 bases each). Germline CDR1 and CDR2: LGHNA and YSLEER. Trimming took 0 bases from V and 11 from J, leaving 19 bases between them. The CDR3 consists of 15 residues.

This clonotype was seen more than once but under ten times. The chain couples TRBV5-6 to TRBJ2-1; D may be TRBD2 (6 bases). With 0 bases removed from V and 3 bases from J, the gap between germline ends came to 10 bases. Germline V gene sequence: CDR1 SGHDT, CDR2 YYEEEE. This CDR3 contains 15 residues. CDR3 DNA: TGTGCCAGCAGCTTGGCGGTGGGGGGCTACAATGAGCAGTTCTTC. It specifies CASSLAVGGYNEQFF.

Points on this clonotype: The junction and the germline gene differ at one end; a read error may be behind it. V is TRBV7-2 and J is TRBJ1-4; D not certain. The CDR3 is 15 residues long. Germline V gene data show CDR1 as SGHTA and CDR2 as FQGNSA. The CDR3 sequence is CANSLASGTNEKLFF. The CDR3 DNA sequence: TGTGCCAACAGCTTAGCGTCGGGTACTAATGAAAAACTGTTTTTT.

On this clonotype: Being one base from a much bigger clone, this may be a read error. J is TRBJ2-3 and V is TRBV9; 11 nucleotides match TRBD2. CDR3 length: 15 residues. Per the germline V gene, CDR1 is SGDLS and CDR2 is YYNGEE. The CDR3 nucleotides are TGTGCCAGCAGCATGACTAGCGGGGTAGGAGATACGCGGTATTTT. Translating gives CASSMTSGVGDTRYF.

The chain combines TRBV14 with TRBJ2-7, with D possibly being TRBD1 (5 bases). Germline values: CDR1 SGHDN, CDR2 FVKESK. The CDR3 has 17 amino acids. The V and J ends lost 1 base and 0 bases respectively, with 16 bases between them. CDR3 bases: TGTGCCAGCAGCCAAGGTCGGCAGGGCCTGTACTCCTACGAGCAGTACTTC. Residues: CASSQGRQGLYSYEQYF.

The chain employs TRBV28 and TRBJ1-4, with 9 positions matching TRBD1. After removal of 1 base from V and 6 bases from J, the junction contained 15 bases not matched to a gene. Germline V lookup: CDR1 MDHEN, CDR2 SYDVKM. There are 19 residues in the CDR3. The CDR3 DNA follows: TGTGCCAGCAGTTTATACGCCCCGCTATCGACAGGGGGTGATGAAAAACTGTTTTTT. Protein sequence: CASSLYAPLSTGGDEKLFF.

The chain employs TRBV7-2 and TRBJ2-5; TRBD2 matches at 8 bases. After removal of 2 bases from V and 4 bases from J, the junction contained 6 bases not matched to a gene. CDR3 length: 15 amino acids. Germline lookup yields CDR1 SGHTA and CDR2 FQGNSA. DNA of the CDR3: TGTGCCAGCAGCTTAAACGGGGGGGCAACAGAGACCCAGTACTTC. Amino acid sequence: CASSLNGGATETQYF.

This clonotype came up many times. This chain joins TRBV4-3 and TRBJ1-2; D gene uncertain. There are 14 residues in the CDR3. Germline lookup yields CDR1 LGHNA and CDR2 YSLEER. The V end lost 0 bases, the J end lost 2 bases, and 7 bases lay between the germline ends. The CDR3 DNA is TGCGCCAGCAGCCAAGATCACGTAAACTATGGCTACACCTTC. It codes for CASSQDHVNYGYTF.

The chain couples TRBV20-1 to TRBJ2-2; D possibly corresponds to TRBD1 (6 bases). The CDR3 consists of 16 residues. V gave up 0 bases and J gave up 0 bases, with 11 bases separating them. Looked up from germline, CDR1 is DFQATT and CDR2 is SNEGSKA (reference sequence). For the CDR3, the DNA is TGCAGTGCTAGAGATATCAGGGGCGCGAACACCGGGGAGCTGTTTTTT. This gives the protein CSARDIRGANTGELFF.

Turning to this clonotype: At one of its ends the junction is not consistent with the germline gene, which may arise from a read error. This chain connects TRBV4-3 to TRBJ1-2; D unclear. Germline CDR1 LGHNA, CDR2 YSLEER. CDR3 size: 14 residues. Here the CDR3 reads CPSSLSGEGRGYTF. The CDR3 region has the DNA TGCCCCAGCAGCCTAAGTGGGGAGGGTCGGGGCTACACCTTC.

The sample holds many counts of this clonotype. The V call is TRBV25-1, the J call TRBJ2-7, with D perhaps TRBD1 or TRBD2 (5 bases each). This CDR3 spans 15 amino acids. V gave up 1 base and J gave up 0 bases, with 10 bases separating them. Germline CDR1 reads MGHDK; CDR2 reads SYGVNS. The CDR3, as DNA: TGTGCCAGCAGTGAATTCGAGGGGAGCTCCTACGAGCAGTACTTC. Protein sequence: CASSEFEGSSYEQYF.

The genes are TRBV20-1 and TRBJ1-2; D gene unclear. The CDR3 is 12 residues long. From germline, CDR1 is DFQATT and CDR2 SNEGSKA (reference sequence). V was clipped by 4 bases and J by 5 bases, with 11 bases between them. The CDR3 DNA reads TGCAGTGCTATAGGACCGGAGTATGGCTACACCTTC. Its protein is CSAIGPEYGYTF.